This note documents a single TCR beta chain sequence. This specimen comes from a study of molecular identifiers for immune sequencing clone quantification. One entry per CDR3 protein results from TCRdb running MiXCR on the PCR reads. Of about 100,000 distinct CDR3 sequences listed, 30% to 35% are singletons. Construction of naive CD8 libraries employed about 19,000 to 1,000,000 sorted cells together with 10%, 30% or 50% RNA. The germline V gene encodes CDR1 LGHNA and CDR2 YNFKEQ. The ends were cut back, 6 bases at V and 3 bases at J, with 10 bases in the middle. This CDR3 spans 13 amino acids. V gene TRBV4-2 combines with J gene TRBJ2-3; D might be TRBD2 (6 bases). Sequencing used naive CD8+ T cells from blood, with Jurkat cell RNA spiked in. Specified subset: FACS-sorted CD8+CD4-CCR7+CD45RA+ naive T cells. The sequence derives from a human donor in good health. Some libraries in this study had Jurkat cell RNA spiked in. CDR3 bases: TGTGCCAGCAGTGAGACTAGGACAGATACGCAGTATTTT. Amino acids: CASSETRTDTQYF.